What follows is one T cell receptor beta chain and its context. The data derive from a study of shared clonotypes between healthy human individuals. The assay was immunoSEQ multiplex PCR, and TCRdb's table has in-frame clones only and misses some. The sample records some 240,000 clones, just over 65% being singletons. The germline V gene has CDR1 MNHGY and CDR2 SVAAGI. Germline trimming cut 6 bases from V and 2 bases from J; bases unmatched to any gene: 9. This CDR3 region has 16 residues. The receptor was derived from a man younger than 45 in good health. Sequencing used memory CD4+ T cells sorted from blood. The subset denotes: CD45RA-negative fraction. The chain combines TRBV6-9 with TRBJ2-1; the match to TRBD1 covers 8 bases. CDR3 sequence reads: CASSQGAGLTYNEQFF. For the CDR3, the DNA is TGTGCCAGCAGCCAGGGGGCGGGCCTCACCTACAATGAGCAGTTCTTC.